Each of the 19 T cell receptor beta chains below was sequenced from the same sample in a study of cytomegalovirus exposure and HLA in healthy donors. In the PCR, 60 Vbeta and 13 Jbeta primers were used. TCRdb keeps only in-frame clones here, not all; method: immunoSEQ multiplex PCR. Of more than 110,000 clones listed, around 80% were seen once; the top ten hold under 7.5%. Specimen: PBMCs. The receptor source for this set is a middle-aged man in good health and CMV-seropositive.

The chain has TRBV10-1 and TRBJ2-5, with 9 positions matching TRBD1. V dropped 4 bases and J dropped 5; count of bases not matched to a gene: 11. The CDR3 runs to 16 residues. Germline values: CDR1 WNHNN, CDR2 SYGVQD (reference sequence). CDR3 sequence: CASSADRGLWVETQYF. In nucleotides, the CDR3 is TGCGCCAGCAGTGCGGACAGGGGCCTCTGGGTGGAGACCCAGTACTTC.

V usage is TRBV5-1 and J usage is TRBJ1-1; the D is unclear. V was clipped by 4 bases and J by 6 bases, with 16 bases between them. The CDR3 totals 14 residues. The germline gives CDR1 SGHRS, CDR2 YFSETQ. Here the CDR3 reads CASSRGGFGAEAFF. As DNA, the CDR3 is TGCGCCAGCAGCCGGGGAGGTTTCGGGGCTGAAGCTTTCTTT.

This sequence joins TRBV30 and TRBJ1-5, with 8 bases lining up with TRBD1. The CDR3 runs 14 residues. V lost 0 bases, J lost 6 bases, and 4 bases stayed unmatched. The germline CDR1 and CDR2 sequences are GTSNPN and SVGIG (reference sequence). The CDR3 DNA reads as TGTGCCTGGAGTGTGGACAGGGACAGTCAGCCCCAGCATTTT. Its translation is CAWSVDRDSQPQHF.

The CDR3 DNA reads as TGTGCCAGTAGTATAGGGCGGACAGATACGCAGTATTTT. It is translated as CASSIGRTDTQYF. V usage is TRBV19 and J usage is TRBJ2-3; the D is unclear. CDR1 is LNHDA and CDR2 is SQIVND in the germline V gene (reference sequence). Trimming cost V 1 base and J 3 bases, with 5 bases left between them. The CDR3 is made up of 13 amino acids.

The chain recombines TRBV19 with TRBJ1-2; 9 bases are shared with TRBD1. This CDR3 region has 13 residues. V lost 6 bases, J lost 7 bases, and 6 bases stayed unmatched. The germline V gene has CDR1 LNHDA and CDR2 SQIVND (reference sequence). The CDR3 is CASRQQGASGYTF. The CDR3 DNA sequence: TGTGCCAGTAGACAACAGGGGGCAAGTGGCTACACCTTC.

This chain links TRBV4-3 with TRBJ2-1; D call uncertain. This CDR3 spans 18 amino acids. The V and J ends lost 0 bases and 2 bases respectively, with 17 bases between them. Germline V gives CDR1 LGHNA, CDR2 YSLEER. DNA for the CDR3: TGCGCCAGCAGCCAAGAGGAAAGGAGCTCCAACCCCTACAATGAGCAGTTCTTC. Its translation: CASSQEERSSNPYNEQFF.

This clone appeared once. The chain recombines TRBV15 with TRBJ1-5; D possibly corresponds to TRBD1 (5 bases). CDR3 length: 17 residues. V lost 5 bases and J 7 bases, leaving 24 bases between the germline ends. The germline gives CDR1 LNHNV, CDR2 YYDKDF (reference sequence). The CDR3 loop reads CATSDRARTAGGQPQHF. As DNA, the CDR3 is TGTGCCACCAGCGACCGCGCTAGAACAGCGGGGGGACAGCCCCAGCATTTT.

The gene calls are TRBV6-5 and TRBJ2-2; 7 positions agree with TRBD2. Germline values: CDR1 MNHEY, CDR2 SVGAGI. V shed 7 bases, J shed 8 bases, and the junction held 7 bases outside the gene matches. CDR3 size: 13 residues. The CDR3 protein is CASTGLVAGELFF. The DNA of the CDR3 is TGTGCCAGCACCGGACTAGTTGCGGGGGAGCTGTTTTTT.

V is TRBV4-2 and J is TRBJ2-7, with D possibly matching TRBD2 (6 bases). Germline V gene sequence: CDR1 LGHNA, CDR2 YNFKEQ. CDR3 size: 16 residues. Deletions cut 0 bases from V and 7 bases from J, with 19 bases between. CDR3 in amino acids: CASSQDGAPGGDEQYF. The CDR3 DNA sequence: TGTGCCAGCAGCCAAGACGGGGCCCCCGGAGGGGATGAGCAGTACTTC.

This clone occurred once. The J gene is TRBJ2-7, the V gene TRBV7-9, with 12 bases identical to TRBD2. Germline loops: CDR1 SEHNR, CDR2 FQNEAQ (reference sequence). V lost 5 bases and J lost 4; bases outside the gene matches: 15. This CDR3 has 18 amino acids. As DNA, the CDR3 is TGTGCCAGCAGCGGGTCAGGGGCCGGACTAGCGGGACCTTACGAGCAGTACTTC. Its translation: CASSGSGAGLAGPYEQYF.

V gene TRBV7-9 combines with J gene TRBJ1-6; D possibly corresponds to TRBD1 (5 bases). This CDR3 is 15 amino acids long. The germline V and J ends were trimmed by 4 bases and 5 bases, with 12 bases remaining between them. Per the germline V gene, CDR1 is SEHNR and CDR2 is FQNEAQ (reference sequence). The DNA of the CDR3 is TGTGCCAGCAGCTGGGCCGGGACTGATAATTCACCCCTCCACTTT. It codes for CASSWAGTDNSPLHF.

Comments on this clone: At the DNA level, this CDR3 is encoded by other sequences in the same sample as well. The rearrangement links TRBV6-5 to TRBJ1-5; unclear D gene. V shed 0 bases and J shed 3 bases, with 9 bases lying between them. The germline V gene has CDR1 MNHEY and CDR2 SVGAGI. The CDR3 is 15 residues long. The CDR3 loop reads CASSYSSGPNQPQHF. DNA of the CDR3: TGTGCCAGCAGTTACTCGAGCGGCCCCAATCAGCCCCAGCATTTT.

The V and J genes are TRBV2 and TRBJ2-3; 10 bases are a match to TRBD2. This CDR3 is built from 15 residues. Germline CDR1 and CDR2: SNHLY and FYNNEI. V lost 8 bases to trimming and J lost 0 bases; unmatched junction nucleotides: 5. CDR3 region: CASPSGRASTDTQYF. In DNA, the CDR3 is TGTGCCAGCCCCAGCGGGAGGGCTAGCACAGATACGCAGTATTTT.

The V and J genes are TRBV5-1 and TRBJ1-2; D is unresolved. The V gene's germline CDR1 is SGHRS and CDR2 YFSETQ. CDR3 length equals 14 residues. V was clipped by 0 bases and J by 5 bases, with 11 bases between them. The CDR3 reads CASSLGSERYGYTF. The CDR3 DNA follows: TGCGCCAGCAGCTTGGGAAGTGAGAGGTATGGCTACACCTTC.

This clone was picked up a small number of times. This chain uses TRBV5-6 with TRBJ1-2; D call uncertain. Germline CDR1 and CDR2: SGHDT and YYEEEE. The CDR3 is 15 amino acids. Trimming cost V 0 bases and J 1 base, with 10 bases left between them. Here the CDR3 reads CASSLALGSNYGYTF. The DNA for the CDR3 is TGTGCCAGCAGCTTGGCCCTAGGGAGTAACTATGGCTACACCTTC.

The chain carries TRBV27 and TRBJ2-1, with 11 nucleotides matching TRBD2. The length of the CDR3 is 16 residues. Trimming took 6 bases from V and 5 from J; bases not matched to a gene: 9. In germline, CDR1 is MNHEY, CDR2 SMNVEV (reference sequence). The CDR3 region is CASSPITGLADNEQFF. The CDR3 DNA follows: TGTGCCAGCAGCCCCATTACGGGACTAGCGGACAATGAGCAGTTCTTC.

The V gene is TRBV10-3, the J gene TRBJ2-5; 7 nucleotides align to TRBD1. Germline CDR1 ENHRY, CDR2 SYGVKD. This CDR3 is built from 13 residues. Trimming at V came to 5 bases and at J to 1 base, leaving 1 base not matched to a gene. As DNA, the CDR3 is TGTGCCATCAGTTACAGGGGCCAAGAGACCCAGTACTTC. Translating gives CAISYRGQETQYF.

V gene TRBV6-5 combines with J gene TRBJ2-1; no clear D gene. V was clipped by 4 bases and J by 1 base, with 5 bases between them. CDR1 MNHEY and CDR2 SVGAGI come from the germline V gene. CDR3 length equals 13 residues. CDR3 in DNA: TGTGCCAGCAGTTCGACTTCCTACAATGAGCAGTTCTTC. Its protein is CASSSTSYNEQFF.

This clone has a single count. The rearrangement links TRBV4-2 to TRBJ1-5, with TRBD1 identical over 7 bases. Germline V gene data show CDR1 as LGHNA and CDR2 as YNFKEQ. With 3 bases clipped from V and 0 bases from J, the junction kept 2 bases outside the gene matches. The CDR3 length is 15 residues. DNA of the CDR3: TGTGCCAGCAGCCAGGGGACAGCTAGCAATCAGCCCCAGCATTTT. This translates into CASSQGTASNQPQHF.